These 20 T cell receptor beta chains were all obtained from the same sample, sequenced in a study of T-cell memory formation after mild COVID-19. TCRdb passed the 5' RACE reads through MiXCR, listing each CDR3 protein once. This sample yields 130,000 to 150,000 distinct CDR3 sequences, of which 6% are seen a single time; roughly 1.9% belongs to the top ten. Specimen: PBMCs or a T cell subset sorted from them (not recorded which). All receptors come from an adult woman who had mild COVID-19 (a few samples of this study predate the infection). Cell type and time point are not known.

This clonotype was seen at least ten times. For the CDR3, the DNA is TGCAGCGTTACCCCGAGGGGCGAAGTCTACGAGCAGTACTTC. This encodes CSVTPRGEVYEQYF. The chain links TRBV29-1 to TRBJ2-7; D may correspond to TRBD1 or TRBD2 (5 bases each). Germline V lookup: CDR1 SQVTM, CDR2 ANQGSEA. This CDR3 region has 14 residues. Trimming pared 5 bases from V and 3 bases from J, leaving 17 bases between.

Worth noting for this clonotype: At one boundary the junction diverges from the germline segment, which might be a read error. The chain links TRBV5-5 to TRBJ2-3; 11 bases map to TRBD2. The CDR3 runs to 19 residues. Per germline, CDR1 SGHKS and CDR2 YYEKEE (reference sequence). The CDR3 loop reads CASSLRSPTSGGSTDSQYF. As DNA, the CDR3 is TGTGCCAGCAGCCTACGATCCCCAACTAGCGGGGGTAGCACAGATTCGCAGTATTTT.

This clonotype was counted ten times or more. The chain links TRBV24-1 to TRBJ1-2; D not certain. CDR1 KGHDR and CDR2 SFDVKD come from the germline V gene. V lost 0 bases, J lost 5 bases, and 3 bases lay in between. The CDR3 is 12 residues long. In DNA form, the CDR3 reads TGTGCCACCAGTGATTTGTCATATGGCTACACCTTC. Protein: CATSDLSYGYTF.

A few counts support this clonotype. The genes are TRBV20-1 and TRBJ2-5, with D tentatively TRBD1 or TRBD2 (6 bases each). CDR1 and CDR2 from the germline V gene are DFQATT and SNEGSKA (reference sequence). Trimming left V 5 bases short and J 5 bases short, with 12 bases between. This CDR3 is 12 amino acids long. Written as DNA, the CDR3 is TGCAGTGCTTTAAGGGGGGATGAGACCCAGTACTTC. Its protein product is CSALRGDETQYF.

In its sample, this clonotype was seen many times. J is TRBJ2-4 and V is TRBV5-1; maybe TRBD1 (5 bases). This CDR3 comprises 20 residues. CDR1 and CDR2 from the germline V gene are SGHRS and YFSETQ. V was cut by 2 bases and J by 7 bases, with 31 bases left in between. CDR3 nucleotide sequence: TGCGCCAGCAGCTTAAGTTCCCCCCGCGACAGCCCACGAATCCGGAACATTCAGTACTTC. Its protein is CASSLSSPRDSPRIRNIQYF.

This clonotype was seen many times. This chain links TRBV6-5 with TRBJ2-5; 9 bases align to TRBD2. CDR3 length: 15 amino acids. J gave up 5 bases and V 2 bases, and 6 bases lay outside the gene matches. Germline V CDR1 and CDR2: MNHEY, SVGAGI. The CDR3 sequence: CASSYATSGLETQYF. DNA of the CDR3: TGTGCCAGCAGTTACGCGACTAGCGGTTTGGAGACCCAGTACTTC.

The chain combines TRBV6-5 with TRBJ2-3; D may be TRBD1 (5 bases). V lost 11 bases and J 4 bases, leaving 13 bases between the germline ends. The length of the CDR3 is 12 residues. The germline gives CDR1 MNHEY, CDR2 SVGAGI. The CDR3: CAVQGVSDTQYF. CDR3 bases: TGTGCCGTCCAGGGTGTTTCAGATACGCAGTATTTT.

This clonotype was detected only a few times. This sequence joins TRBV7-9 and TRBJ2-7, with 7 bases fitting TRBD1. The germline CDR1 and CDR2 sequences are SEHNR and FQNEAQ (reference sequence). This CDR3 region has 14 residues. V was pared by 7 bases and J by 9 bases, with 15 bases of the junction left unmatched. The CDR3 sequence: CASIKGAGEIVQYF. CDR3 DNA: TGTGCCAGCATCAAGGGGGCAGGGGAGATAGTGCAGTACTTC.

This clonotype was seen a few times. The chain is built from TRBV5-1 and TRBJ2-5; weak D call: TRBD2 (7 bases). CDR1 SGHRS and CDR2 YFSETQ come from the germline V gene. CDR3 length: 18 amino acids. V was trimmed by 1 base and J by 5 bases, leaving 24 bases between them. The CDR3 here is CASSLLLRGGAVGETQYF. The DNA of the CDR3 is TGCGCCAGCAGCTTGCTTCTTCGTGGGGGGGCCGTGGGGGAGACCCAGTACTTC. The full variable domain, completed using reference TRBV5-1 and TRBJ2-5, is KAGVTQTPRYLIKTRGQQVTLSCSPISGHRSVSWYQQTPGQGLQFLFEYFSETQRNKGNFPGRFSGRQFSNSRSEMNVSTLELGDSALYLCASSLLLRGGAVGETQYFGPGTRLLVL.

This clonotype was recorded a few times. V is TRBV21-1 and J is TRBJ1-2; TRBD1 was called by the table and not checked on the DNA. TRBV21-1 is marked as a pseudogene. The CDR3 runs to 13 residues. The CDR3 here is CASSPVTGEGYTF. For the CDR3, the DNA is TGTGCCAGCAGCCCCGTAACAGGGGAGGGCTACACCTTC.

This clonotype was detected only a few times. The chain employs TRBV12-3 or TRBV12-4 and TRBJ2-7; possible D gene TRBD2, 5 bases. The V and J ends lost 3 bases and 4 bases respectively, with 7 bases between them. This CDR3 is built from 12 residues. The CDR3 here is CASSFGLYEQYF. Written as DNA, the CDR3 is TGTGCCAGCAGTTTCGGACTTTACGAGCAGTACTTC.

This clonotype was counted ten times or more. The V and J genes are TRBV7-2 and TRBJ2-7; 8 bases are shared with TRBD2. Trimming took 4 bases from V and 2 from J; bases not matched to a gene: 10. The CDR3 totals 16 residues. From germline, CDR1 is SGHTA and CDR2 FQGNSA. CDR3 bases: TGTGCCAGCAGCTCCCGGGCGGCTAGCGGGCCCTACGAGCAGTACTTC. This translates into CASSSRAASGPYEQYF.

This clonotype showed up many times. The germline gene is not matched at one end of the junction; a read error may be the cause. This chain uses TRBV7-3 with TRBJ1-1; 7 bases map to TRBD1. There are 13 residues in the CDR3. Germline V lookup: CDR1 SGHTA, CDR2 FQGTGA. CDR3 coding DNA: TGTGCCAGCACCTTAGACAGGGAAACTGAAGCTTTCTTT. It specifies CASTLDRETEAFF.

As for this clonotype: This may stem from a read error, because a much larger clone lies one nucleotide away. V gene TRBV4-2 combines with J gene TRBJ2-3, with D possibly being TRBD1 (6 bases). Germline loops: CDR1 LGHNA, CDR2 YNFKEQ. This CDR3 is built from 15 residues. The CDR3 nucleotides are TGTGCCAGAAGCCAAAGGGGGTATAGCACAGATACGCAGTATTTT. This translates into CARSQRGYSTDTQYF.

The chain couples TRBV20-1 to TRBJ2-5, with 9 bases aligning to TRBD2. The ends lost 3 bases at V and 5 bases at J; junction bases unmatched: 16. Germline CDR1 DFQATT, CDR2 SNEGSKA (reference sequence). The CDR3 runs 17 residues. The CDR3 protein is CSASSTASGESTETQYF. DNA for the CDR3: TGCAGTGCTAGTTCGACGGCTAGCGGGGAGAGTACGGAGACCCAGTACTTC.

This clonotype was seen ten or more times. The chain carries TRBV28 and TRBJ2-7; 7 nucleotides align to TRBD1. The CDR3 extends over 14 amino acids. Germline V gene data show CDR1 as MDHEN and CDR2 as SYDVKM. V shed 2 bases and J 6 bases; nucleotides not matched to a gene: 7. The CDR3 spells CASSLDRGLREQYF. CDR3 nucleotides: TGTGCCAGCAGTTTAGATAGGGGGCTGCGCGAGCAGTACTTC.

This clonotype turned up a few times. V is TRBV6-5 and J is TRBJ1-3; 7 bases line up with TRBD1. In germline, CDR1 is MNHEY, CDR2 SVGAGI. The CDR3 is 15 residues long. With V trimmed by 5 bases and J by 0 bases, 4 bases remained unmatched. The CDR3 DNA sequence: TGTGCCAGCAGTCCCGACAGGGTCTCTGGAAACACCATATATTTT. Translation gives CASSPDRVSGNTIYF.

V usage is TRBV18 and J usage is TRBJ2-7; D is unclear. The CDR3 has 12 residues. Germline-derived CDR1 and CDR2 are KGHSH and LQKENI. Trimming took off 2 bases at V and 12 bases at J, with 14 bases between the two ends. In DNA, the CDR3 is TGTGCCAGCTCACCAATCGACGGTCCGGGGTACTTC. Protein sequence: CASSPIDGPGYF.

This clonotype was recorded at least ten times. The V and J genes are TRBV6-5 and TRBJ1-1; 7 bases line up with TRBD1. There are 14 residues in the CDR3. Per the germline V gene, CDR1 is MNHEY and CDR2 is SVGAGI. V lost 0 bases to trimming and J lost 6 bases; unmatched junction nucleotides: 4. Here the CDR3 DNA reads TGTGCCAGCAGTTACTCCAGACAGGGTGCTGAAGCTTTCTTT. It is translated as CASSYSRQGAEAFF.

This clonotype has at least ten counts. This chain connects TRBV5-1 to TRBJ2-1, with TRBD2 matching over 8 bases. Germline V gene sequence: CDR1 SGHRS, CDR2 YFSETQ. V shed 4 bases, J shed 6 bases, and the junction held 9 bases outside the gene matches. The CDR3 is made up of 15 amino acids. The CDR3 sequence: CASSPLSRGGNEQFF. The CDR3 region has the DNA TGCGCCAGCAGCCCGTTATCCCGGGGGGGCAATGAGCAGTTCTTC.